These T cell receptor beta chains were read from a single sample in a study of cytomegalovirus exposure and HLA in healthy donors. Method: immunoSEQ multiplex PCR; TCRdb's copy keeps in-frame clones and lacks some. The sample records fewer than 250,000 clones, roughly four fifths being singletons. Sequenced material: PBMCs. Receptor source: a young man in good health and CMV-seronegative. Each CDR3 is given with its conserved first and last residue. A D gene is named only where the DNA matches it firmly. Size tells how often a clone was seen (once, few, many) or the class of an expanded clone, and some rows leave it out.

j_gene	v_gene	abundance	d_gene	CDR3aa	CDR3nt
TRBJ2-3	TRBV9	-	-	CASSESGNPSTDTQYF	TGTGCCAGCAGCGAAAGCGGAAATCCTAGCACAGATACGCAGTATTTT
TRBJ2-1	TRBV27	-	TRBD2	CASSLTSGGNEQFF	TGTGCCAGCAGTTTAACTAGCGGGGGGAATGAGCAGTTCTTC
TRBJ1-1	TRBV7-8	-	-	CASSITGGGGNTEAFF	TGTGCCAGCAGCATTACCGGGGGGGGAGGGAACACCGAAGCTTTCTTT
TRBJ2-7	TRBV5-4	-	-	CASSPSGGLHYEQYF	TGTGCCAGCAGCCCGAGCGGTGGGCTCCACTACGAGCAGTACTTC
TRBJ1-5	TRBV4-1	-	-	CASSQFGNQPQHF	TGCGCCAGTAGCCAATTCGGCAATCAGCCCCAGCATTTT
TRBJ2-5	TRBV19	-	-	CASSMGGAETQYF	TGTGCCAGTAGTATGGGTGGGGCGGAGACCCAGTACTTC
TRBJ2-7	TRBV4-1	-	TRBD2	CASSQANGGGRGPGREQYF	TGCGCCAGCAGCCAAGCCAACGGGGGGGGCAGAGGTCCAGGACGGGAGCAGTACTTC
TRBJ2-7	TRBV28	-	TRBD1	CASSGGQVSSYEQYF	TGTGCCAGCAGTGGGGGACAGGTCAGCTCCTACGAGCAGTACTTC
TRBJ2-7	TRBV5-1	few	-	CASSLSSAGPYEQYF	TGCGCCAGCAGCTTGTCGTCTGCGGGTCCTTACGAGCAGTACTTC
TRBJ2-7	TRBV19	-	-	CASSMLGPDEQYF	TGTGCCAGTAGTATGCTGGGGCCGGACGAGCAGTACTTC
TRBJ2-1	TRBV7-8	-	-	CASSLAGGIIPGYNEQFF	TGTGCCAGCAGCTTAGCAGGGGGAATAATCCCTGGCTACAATGAGCAGTTCTTC
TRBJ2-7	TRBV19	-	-	CASSTLQDQTYEQYF	TGTGCCAGTAGTACCCTACAGGACCAGACCTACGAGCAGTACTTC
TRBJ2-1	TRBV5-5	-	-	CASRVESSYNEQFF	TGTGCCAGCAGAGTCGAGAGCTCCTACAATGAGCAGTTCTTC
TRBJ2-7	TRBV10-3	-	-	CAISGGPDLEQYF	TGTGCCATCAGTGGGGGGCCAGACCTGGAGCAGTACTTC
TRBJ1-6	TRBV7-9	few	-	CASSLAQTGGNSPLHF	TGTGCCAGCAGCTTAGCGCAGACAGGAGGTAATTCACCCCTCCACTTT
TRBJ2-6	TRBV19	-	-	CASIDQGSGANVLTF	TGTGCCAGTATAGATCAGGGCTCTGGGGCCAACGTCCTGACTTTC
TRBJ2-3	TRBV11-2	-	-	CASSLGVGDTDTQYF	TGTGCCAGCAGCTTAGGGGTAGGAGACACAGATACGCAGTATTTT
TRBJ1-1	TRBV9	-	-	CASSVEVGGAEAFF	TGTGCCAGCAGCGTAGAGGTTGGGGGGGCTGAAGCTTTCTTT
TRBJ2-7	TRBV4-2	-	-	CASSQDRVSSQGQYF	TGTGCCAGCAGCCAAGATCGGGTCTCGTCCCAAGGGCAGTACTTC
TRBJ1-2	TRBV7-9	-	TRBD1	CASSYQEEQGAAEGYTF	TGTGCCAGCAGCTATCAAGAGGAACAGGGGGCGGCGGAGGGCTACACCTTC
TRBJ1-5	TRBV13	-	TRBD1	CASSRSTGEGNQPQHF	TGTGCCAGCAGCCGCTCGACAGGGGAAGGCAATCAGCCCCAGCATTTT
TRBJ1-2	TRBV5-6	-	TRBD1	CASSYGTGGSYGYTF	TGTGCCAGCAGTTACGGGACAGGGGGATCCTATGGCTACACCTTC
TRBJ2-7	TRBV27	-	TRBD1	CASSPYPDRESSYEQYF	TGTGCCAGCAGTCCCTATCCCGACAGGGAAAGCTCCTACGAGCAGTACTTC
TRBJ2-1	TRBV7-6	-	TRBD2	CASSLRFGGGAHEQFF	TGTGCCAGCAGCTTAAGATTTGGCGGGGGGGCCCATGAGCAGTTCTTC
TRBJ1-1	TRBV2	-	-	CASRTQGNTEAFF	TGTGCCAGCAGGACACAGGGGAACACTGAAGCTTTCTTT
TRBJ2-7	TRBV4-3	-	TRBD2	CASSQQPWGGRGYEQYF	TGCGCCAGCAGCCAACAACCCTGGGGCGGGAGAGGATACGAGCAGTACTTC
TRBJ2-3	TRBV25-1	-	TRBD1	CATEFTGGAGDTQYF	TGTGCCACTGAGTTCACAGGGGGCGCGGGGGATACGCAGTATTTT
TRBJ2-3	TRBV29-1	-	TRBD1	CSVRGQGEGTDTQYF	TGCAGCGTACGAGGACAGGGGGAAGGCACAGATACGCAGTATTTT
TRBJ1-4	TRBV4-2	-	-	CASSQGQGGEKLFF	TGTGCCAGCAGCCAAGGGCAGGGAGGGGAAAAACTGTTTTTT
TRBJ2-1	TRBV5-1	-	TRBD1	CASKDRVNEQFF	TGCGCCAGCAAAGACAGGGTCAATGAGCAGTTCTTC
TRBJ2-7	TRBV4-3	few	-	CASSQDFGGLYEQYF	TGCGCCAGCAGCCAAGATTTCGGGGGGCTGTACGAGCAGTACTTC
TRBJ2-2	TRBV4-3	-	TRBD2	CASSRGREAGELFF	TGCGCCAGCAGCCGGGGACGGGAGGCCGGGGAGCTGTTTTTT
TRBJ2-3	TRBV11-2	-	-	CASSLGTAVGGTDTQYF	TGTGCCAGCAGCTTAGGGACAGCCGTCGGGGGCACAGATACGCAGTATTTT
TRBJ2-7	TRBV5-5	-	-	CASSFSSYEQYF	TGTGCCAGCAGCTTTAGCTCCTACGAGCAGTACTTC
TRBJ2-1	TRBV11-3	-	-	CASSSGISSYNEQFF	TGTGCCAGCAGCTCGGGGATATCTAGCTACAATGAGCAGTTCTTC